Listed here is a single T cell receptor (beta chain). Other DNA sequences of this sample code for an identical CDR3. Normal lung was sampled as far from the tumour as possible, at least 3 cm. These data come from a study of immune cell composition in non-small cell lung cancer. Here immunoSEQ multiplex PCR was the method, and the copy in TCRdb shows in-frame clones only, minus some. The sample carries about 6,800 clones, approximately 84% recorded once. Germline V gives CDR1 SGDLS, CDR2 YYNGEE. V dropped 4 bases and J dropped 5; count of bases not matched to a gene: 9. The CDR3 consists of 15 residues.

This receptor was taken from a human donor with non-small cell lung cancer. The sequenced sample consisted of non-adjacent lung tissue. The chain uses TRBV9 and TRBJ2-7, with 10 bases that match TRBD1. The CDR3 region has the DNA TGTGCCAGCAGCCCCCAGGGGACAGGGGTGGACGAGCAGTACTTC. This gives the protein CASSPQGTGVDEQYF.